This T cell receptor beta chain was sequenced in a study of blood T cells in healthy people across ages. Study results and caveats: More naive CD4+ cells and higher diversity marked long-lived donors relative to aged donors. With age, beta diversity per million T cells declined roughly linearly, significantly by about 40.

As concerns this clonotype: As yet, its antigen is unknown.

The CDR3 is made up of 15 amino acids. V shed 7 bases and J shed 5 bases, with 20 bases lying between them. The germline V gene has CDR1 LGHDT and CDR2 YNNKEL (reference sequence). Combining a sample-barcoded 5' primer with a J-beta primer mix, a second PCR ran for about 6 to 12 cycles. Every single cDNA molecule received a tag from a template-switch adaptor with 12 random nucleotides. Each CDR3 protein is one row after TCRdb ran MiXCR on the 5' RACE reads. The table records about 1.7 million distinct CDR3 sequences, roughly 27% of them present only once. The sequence derives from a woman under 40 in good health. The V and J genes are TRBV3-1 and TRBJ2-5; D perhaps matches TRBD1 (6 bases). Sequenced input: blood. In nucleotides, the CDR3 is TGTGCCAGCAACAACCACAGGGTCAGAATTGAGACCCAGTACTTC. It is translated as CASNNHRVRIETQYF.